This TCR beta chain is from a study of vaccination and CD4 T cells after COVID-19. For the study at large: As a positive control, some control cultures were given a CEFX pool, while others were given an HIV-1 Nef pool or no peptide.

Stated treatment: roughly nine-day PBMC culture with coronavirus spike peptide pools or control peptides (ViraFEST assay). CDR3 length: 14 amino acids. The V end was cut by 4 bases, the J end by 0 bases, with 10 bases between. From germline, CDR1 is SGHRS and CDR2 YFSETQ. The Oncomine TCR Beta short-read assay generated sequence data from the DNA of cultured CD4+ T cells. TCRdb ran MiXCR on the PCR reads and lists one entry per CDR3 protein. The sample lists more than 7,500 distinct CDR3 sequences; around 56% were seen once. About this clonotype: The target antigen is unknown.

V is TRBV5-1 and J is TRBJ2-5; a possible D gene is TRBD2 (6 bases). Sequences were obtained from CD4+ T cells from blood, cultured in vitro. The receptor was derived from a human donor who had recovered from COVID-19. CDR3 sequence: CASSTGLYQETQYF. In DNA form, the CDR3 reads TGCGCCAGCAGCACGGGACTTTACCAAGAGACCCAGTACTTC. The variable domain in full, completed from reference TRBV5-1 and TRBJ2-5, reads KAGVTQTPRYLIKTRGQQVTLSCSPISGHRSVSWYQQTPGQGLQFLFEYFSETQRNKGNFPGRFSGRQFSNSRSEMNVSTLELGDSALYLCASSTGLYQETQYFGPGTRLLVL.